A selection of T cell receptor beta chains follows, all from one sample in a study of OX40 agonist ivuxolimab in advanced cancers. Produced via immunoSEQ multiplex PCR; TCRdb's table is partial and in-frame only. The sample holds tens of thousands of clones, around three quarters seen once. Sequenced here: CD4+ or CD8+ T cells sorted from blood, sampled in a trial of the OX40 agonist ivuxolimab. These receptors all come from an adult with an advanced solid tumor such as melanoma, head and neck, liver or kidney cancer. The CDR3 runs from the conserved cysteine through the conserved F or W. The D gene is left open where the match is weak. Clone size is not always given. Where it is, it says once, few, many or a class for expanded clones.

d_gene: .
v_gene: TRBV5-6
j_gene: TRBJ2-1
abundance: .
CDR3aa: CASSLQAVNEQFF
CDR3nt: TGTGCCAGCAGCTTACAGGCGGTCAATGAGCAGTTCTTC

d_gene: .
v_gene: TRBV27
j_gene: TRBJ2-3
abundance: .
CDR3aa: CASSLTGAHTDTQYF
CDR3nt: TGTGCCAGCAGCCTGACAGGCGCCCACACAGATACGCAGTATTTT

d_gene: TRBD1
v_gene: TRBV7-9
j_gene: TRBJ2-5
abundance: .
CDR3aa: CASSLVGTGVTKETQYF
CDR3nt: TGTGCCAGCAGCTTAGTAGGGACAGGGGTTACAAAAGAGACCCAGTACTTC

d_gene: TRBD2
v_gene: TRBV7-8
j_gene: TRBJ2-1
abundance: .
CDR3aa: CASSSGGVEQFF
CDR3nt: TGTGCCAGCAGCTCGGGGGGGGTGGAACAGTTCTTC

d_gene: .
v_gene: TRBV18
j_gene: TRBJ1-5
abundance: .
CDR3aa: CASSPKDSAINQPQHF
CDR3nt: TGTGCCAGCTCACCAAAGGACAGCGCAATCAATCAGCCCCAGCATTTT

d_gene: .
v_gene: TRBV2
j_gene: TRBJ2-7
abundance: .
CDR3aa: CASSPLDRDEQYF
CDR3nt: TGTGCCAGCAGTCCTCTGGACAGAGACGAGCAGTACTTC

d_gene: .
v_gene: TRBV7-9
j_gene: TRBJ1-1
abundance: .
CDR3aa: CASSSQGRPTEAFF
CDR3nt: TGTGCCAGCAGCTCGCAGGGTCGTCCCACTGAAGCTTTCTTT

d_gene: .
v_gene: TRBV19
j_gene: TRBJ2-7
abundance: .
CDR3aa: CASSIDRGSYEQYF
CDR3nt: TGTGCCAGTAGTATAGACAGGGGATCCTACGAGCAGTACTTC

d_gene: TRBD1
v_gene: TRBV27
j_gene: TRBJ2-2
abundance: .
CDR3aa: CASSPRYRGKGELFF
CDR3nt: TGTGCCAGCAGTCCACGTTACAGGGGGAAGGGAGAGCTGTTTTTT

d_gene: TRBD1
v_gene: TRBV7-9
j_gene: TRBJ2-3
abundance: .
CDR3aa: CASSYYPGTGTDTQYF
CDR3nt: TGTGCCAGCAGTTACTACCCGGGGACAGGCACAGATACGCAGTATTTT

d_gene: TRBD1
v_gene: TRBV7-2
j_gene: TRBJ2-3
abundance: .
CDR3aa: CASSFPGQGDATDTQYF
CDR3nt: TGTGCCAGCAGCTTCCCTGGACAGGGGGATGCCACAGATACGCAGTATTTT

d_gene: TRBD1
v_gene: TRBV18
j_gene: TRBJ1-2
abundance: few
CDR3aa: CASSSSGTGGGGYTF
CDR3nt: TGTGCCAGCTCAAGCTCCGGGACAGGGGGAGGTGGCTACACCTTC

d_gene: TRBD1
v_gene: TRBV25-1
j_gene: TRBJ1-2
abundance: .
CDR3aa: CASSEWGGQSDGYTF
CDR3nt: TGTGCCAGCAGTGAATGGGGGGGACAGTCCGATGGCTACACCTTC

d_gene: .
v_gene: TRBV2
j_gene: TRBJ1-1
abundance: few
CDR3aa: CASKQGNTEAFF
CDR3nt: TGTGCCAGCAAACAGGGGAACACTGAAGCTTTCTTT

d_gene: .
v_gene: TRBV6-1
j_gene: TRBJ2-7
abundance: .
CDR3aa: CASSELFRGIREQYF
CDR3nt: TGTGCCAGCAGTGAATTATTTCGAGGGATACGGGAGCAGTACTTC

d_gene: TRBD2
v_gene: TRBV7-6
j_gene: TRBJ2-3
abundance: .
CDR3aa: CASSLASGGPDTQYF
CDR3nt: TGTGCCAGCAGCTTAGCTAGCGGGGGGCCAGATACGCAGTATTTT

d_gene: .
v_gene: TRBV6-1
j_gene: TRBJ1-2
abundance: .
CDR3aa: CASGGYGYGYTF
CDR3nt: TGTGCCAGCGGTGGGTACGGCTATGGCTACACCTTC

d_gene: TRBD1
v_gene: TRBV30
j_gene: TRBJ2-7
abundance: .
CDR3aa: CAWKAGQGSSYEQYF
CDR3nt: TGTGCCTGGAAGGCGGGACAGGGGAGTTCCTACGAGCAGTACTTC

d_gene: TRBD1
v_gene: TRBV23-1
j_gene: TRBJ2-7
abundance: .
CDR3aa: CASYHRGGQGNYEQYF
CDR3nt: TGCGCCAGCTACCACCGGGGGGGACAGGGGAACTACGAGCAGTACTTC

d_gene: TRBD1
v_gene: TRBV2
j_gene: TRBJ1-5
abundance: .
CDR3aa: CASSEGGDSYYQPQHF
CDR3nt: TGTGCCAGCAGTGAAGGGGGGGACAGTTACTATCAGCCCCAGCATTTT

d_gene: .
v_gene: TRBV5-4
j_gene: TRBJ2-3
abundance: .
CDR3aa: CASSLEAAVTQYF
CDR3nt: TGTGCCAGCAGCTTGGAGGCGGCGGTTACGCAGTATTTT

d_gene: TRBD1
v_gene: TRBV9
j_gene: TRBJ1-6
abundance: few
CDR3aa: CASSAGGRGLRNSPLHF
CDR3nt: TGTGCCAGCAGCGCCGGGGGCAGGGGGCTAAGGAATTCACCCCTCCACTTT

d_gene: .
v_gene: TRBV6-5
j_gene: TRBJ1-5
abundance: .
CDR3aa: CASSTQGHQPQHF
CDR3nt: TGTGCCAGCAGTACACAGGGCCATCAGCCCCAGCATTTT

d_gene: TRBD1
v_gene: TRBV11-2
j_gene: TRBJ1-4
abundance: .
CDR3aa: CASSYWAQGADEKLFF
CDR3nt: TGTGCCAGCAGCTATTGGGCACAGGGGGCGGATGAAAAACTGTTTTTT

d_gene: .
v_gene: TRBV4-1
j_gene: TRBJ2-7
abundance: .
CDR3aa: CASSPRGEGDEQYF
CDR3nt: TGCGCCAGCAGCCCCCGGGGCGAGGGTGACGAGCAGTACTTC

d_gene: TRBD1
v_gene: TRBV30
j_gene: TRBJ1-2
abundance: medium-sized
CDR3aa: CAWTLRQGWKGYTF
CDR3nt: TGTGCCTGGACCCTTCGACAGGGATGGAAAGGCTACACCTTC

d_gene: .
v_gene: TRBV19
j_gene: TRBJ1-6
abundance: .
CDR3aa: CASSIGPSTPPPLHF
CDR3nt: TGTGCCAGTAGTATCGGTCCCTCGACCCCCCCACCCCTCCACTTT

d_gene: TRBD2
v_gene: TRBV9
j_gene: TRBJ2-7
abundance: .
CDR3aa: CASSVGGPSGEPLGVEEQYF
CDR3nt: TGTGCCAGCAGCGTAGGGGGGCCTAGCGGGGAACCGTTAGGGGTAGAAGAGCAGTACTTC

d_gene: .
v_gene: TRBV9
j_gene: TRBJ1-6
abundance: .
CDR3aa: CASSVTGYNSPLHF
CDR3nt: TGTGCCAGCAGCGTTACCGGTTATAATTCACCCCTCCACTTT

d_gene: .
v_gene: TRBV7-9
j_gene: TRBJ2-7
abundance: .
CDR3aa: CASSSGTNSYEQYF
CDR3nt: TGTGCCAGCAGTTCCGGGACAAACTCCTACGAGCAGTACTTC

d_gene: .
v_gene: TRBV2
j_gene: TRBJ2-1
abundance: .
CDR3aa: CASSPITRNNEQFF
CDR3nt: TGTGCCAGCAGTCCAATTACTAGGAACAATGAGCAGTTCTTC